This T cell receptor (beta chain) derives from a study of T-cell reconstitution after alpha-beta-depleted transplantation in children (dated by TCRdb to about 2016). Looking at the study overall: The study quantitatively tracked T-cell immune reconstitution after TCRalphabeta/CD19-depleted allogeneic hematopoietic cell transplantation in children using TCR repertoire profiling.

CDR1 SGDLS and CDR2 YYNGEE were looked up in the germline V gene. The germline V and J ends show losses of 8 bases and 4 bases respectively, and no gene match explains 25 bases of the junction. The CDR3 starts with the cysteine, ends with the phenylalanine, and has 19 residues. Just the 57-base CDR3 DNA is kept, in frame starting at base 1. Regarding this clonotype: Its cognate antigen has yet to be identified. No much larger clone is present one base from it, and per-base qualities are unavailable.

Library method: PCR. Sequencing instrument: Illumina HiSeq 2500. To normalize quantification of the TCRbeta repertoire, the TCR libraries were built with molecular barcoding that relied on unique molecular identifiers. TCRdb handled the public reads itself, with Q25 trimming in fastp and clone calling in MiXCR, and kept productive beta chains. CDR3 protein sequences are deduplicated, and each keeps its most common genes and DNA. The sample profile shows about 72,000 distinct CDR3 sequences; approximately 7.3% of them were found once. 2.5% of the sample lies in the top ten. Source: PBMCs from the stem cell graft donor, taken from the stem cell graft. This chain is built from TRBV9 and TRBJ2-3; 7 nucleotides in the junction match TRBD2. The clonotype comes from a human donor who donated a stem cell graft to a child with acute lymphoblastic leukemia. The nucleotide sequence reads TGTGCCAGTGGCAGGGCCTTAGCTGGCACCCAGGGAGGGGCAGATACGCAGTATTTT. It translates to CASGRALAGTQGGADTQYF.